The 17 T cell receptor beta chains presented below share a single source sample, sequenced in a study of beta chain features in type 1 diabetes. Study conclusions and caveats: Shorter TCRB CDR3s, moderately but significantly so, marked every one of the four CD4+ subsets in Type 1 diabetes patients.

Reverse transcribing all isolated RNA meant expressed TCRB transcripts were sequenced. Generated by immunoSEQ multiplex PCR, the TCRdb table keeps only in-frame clones and is missing some. The table lists about 700,000 clones, around an eighth of them singletons. Their cognate antigens are unknown. Sequenced sample: naive CD4+ T cells from blood. The origin of the receptors is a man between 18 and 35 years old with type 1 diabetes.

The V and J genes are TRBV6-1 and TRBJ2-7; tentatively, D is TRBD2 (6 bases). The germline V gene encodes CDR1 MNHNS and CDR2 SASEGT. The CDR3 is 12 amino acids. V shed 3 bases and J shed 6 bases, with 9 bases lying between them. Written as DNA, the CDR3 is TGTGCCAGCAGTGATTCCGGGAGCGAGCAGTACTTC. This sequence encodes CASSDSGSEQYF.

This clone was observed a few times. The chain uses TRBV29-1 and TRBJ1-2, with D hard to call. Germline loops: CDR1 SQVTM, CDR2 ANQGSEA. With 3 bases removed from V and 4 bases from J, the gap between germline ends came to 6 bases. This CDR3 has 11 residues. CDR3 sequence reads: CSVDDSYGYTF. The CDR3 nucleotides are TGCAGCGTTGACGATAGCTATGGCTACACCTTC.

V gene TRBV7-6 combines with J gene TRBJ1-2; the D is unclear. Germline-derived CDR1 and CDR2 are SGHVS and FNYEAQ. CDR3 length equals 12 residues. Trimming removed 3 bases from V and 4 bases from J, with 6 bases in between. CDR3 region: CASSFDSYGYTF. The CDR3 DNA is TGTGCCAGCAGCTTCGACTCCTATGGCTACACCTTC.

The sample holds a few counts of this clone. This chain joins TRBV27 and TRBJ2-3, with a possible D match to TRBD1 (5 bases). The germline V gene encodes CDR1 MNHEY and CDR2 SMNVEV (reference sequence). The CDR3 extends over 15 amino acids. Trimming stripped 7 bases from V and 4 bases from J, with 18 bases between. The CDR3 is CASIPGQGRADTQYF. CDR3 nucleotides: TGTGCCAGCATCCCCGGGCAGGGAAGGGCAGATACGCAGTATTTT.

The chain carries TRBV7-9 and TRBJ2-3, with unresolved D. This CDR3 comprises 15 residues. Germline values: CDR1 SEHNR, CDR2 FQNEAQ (reference sequence). Deletions cut 2 bases from V and 0 bases from J, with 9 bases between. The CDR3 nucleotides are TGTGCCAGCAGCTTAAGTCGGTCTAGCACAGATACGCAGTATTTT. Translation gives CASSLSRSSTDTQYF.

This clone was recorded a few times. The chain combines TRBV7-9 with TRBJ2-3, with D possibly being TRBD2 (5 bases). Germline CDR1 reads SEHNR; CDR2 reads FQNEAQ (reference sequence). V lost 5 bases, J lost 1 base, and 13 bases lay in between. The CDR3 contains 15 residues. The CDR3 DNA is TGTGCCAGCAGCGAAGGCGCGGGTGGCACAGATACGCAGTATTTT. Translation gives CASSEGAGGTDTQYF. Combining the CDR3 with reference TRBV7-9 and TRBJ2-3 gives the whole variable domain DTGVSQNPRHKITKRGQNVTFRCDPISEHNRLYWYRQTLGQGPEFLTYFQNEAQLEKSRLLSDRFSAERPKGSFSTLEIQRTEQGDSAMYLCASSEGAGGTDTQYFGPGTRLTVL.

With respect to this clone: At the DNA level, this CDR3 is encoded by other sequences in the same sample as well. This chain connects TRBV5-1 to TRBJ2-1; unclear D gene. The CDR3 covers 14 residues. Germline V lookup: CDR1 SGHRS, CDR2 YFSETQ. The V end lost 0 bases, the J end lost 4 bases, and 8 bases lay between the germline ends. The CDR3 sequence: CASSLEVAYNEQFF. CDR3 DNA: TGCGCCAGCAGCTTGGAGGTAGCTTACAATGAGCAGTTCTTC.

This chain joins TRBV7-9 and TRBJ2-3; 8 bases align to TRBD2. CDR1 SEHNR and CDR2 FQNEAQ come from the germline V gene (reference sequence). The CDR3 has 15 residues. V trimming: 5 bases; J trimming: 2 bases; junction bases outside the gene matches: 6. As DNA, the CDR3 is TGTGCCAGCAGCATCGGACTAGCCCCCACAGATACGCAGTATTTT. Amino acid sequence: CASSIGLAPTDTQYF.

V gene TRBV18 combines with J gene TRBJ1-2; D unclear. Per germline, CDR1 KGHSH and CDR2 LQKENI. There are 13 residues in the CDR3. V lost 3 bases to trimming and J lost 4 bases, with 9 bases between them. CDR3 coding DNA: TGTGCCAGCTCACCGGCCAGCCCCTATGGCTACACCTTC. Amino acid sequence: CASSPASPYGYTF.

The genes are TRBV4-1 and TRBJ2-5; 11 nucleotides align to TRBD2. The CDR3 totals 17 residues. The germline gives CDR1 MGHRA, CDR2 YSYEKL. The J segment lost 2 bases and the V segment lost 1 base, leaving 6 bases of the junction unmatched. The CDR3 bases are TGCGCCAGCAGCCAAGCAGTGACTAGCGGGGATCAAGAGACCCAGTACTTC. This codes for CASSQAVTSGDQETQYF.

There are a few counts of this clone. At one end, the junction sequence differs from germline, possibly due to a read error. The gene calls are TRBV19 and TRBJ2-1; 7 bases fit TRBD1. The CDR3 contains 14 residues. CDR1 is LNHDA, CDR2 SQIVND, per germline (reference sequence). The CDR3 loop is CASSLEGAVNEQFF. Written as DNA, the CDR3 is TGTGCCAGTAGTCTAGAGGGGGCCGTCAATGAGCAGTTCTTC.

In this sample, this clone turned up a few times. The chain links TRBV9 to TRBJ1-3; unclear D gene. Germline CDR1 SGDLS, CDR2 YYNGEE. CDR3 size: 15 residues. The germline V and J ends were trimmed by 0 bases and 0 bases, with 7 bases remaining between them. DNA for the CDR3: TGTGCCAGCAGCGTAGCTGCGCTCTCTGGAAACACCATATATTTT. It encodes CASSVAALSGNTIYF.

Written as DNA, the CDR3 is TGTGCCAGCACAGTAGCGGGGGGTGAGACCCAGTACTTC. Translated, it gives CASTVAGGETQYF. The V and J genes are TRBV11-3 and TRBJ2-5, with TRBD2 identical over 10 bases. Germline CDR1 is SGHNT and CDR2 is YENEEA. Unmatched junction bases numbered 4, after V lost 7 bases and J lost 5 bases. The CDR3 loop spans 13 amino acids.

This clone was counted only a few times. This rearrangement joins TRBV7-2 to TRBJ1-4; 7 bases are a match to TRBD1. Germline lookup yields CDR1 SGHTA and CDR2 FQGNSA. The V gene end was trimmed by 1 base and the J gene end by 7 bases; junction bases not matched to a gene: 9. This CDR3 is 16 amino acids long. The CDR3 region is CASSLVSLGTVEKLFF. As DNA, the CDR3 is TGTGCCAGCAGCTTAGTTAGTCTCGGGACAGTTGAAAAACTGTTTTTT.

The chain is built from TRBV28 and TRBJ1-4; perhaps TRBD1 as D (6 bases). Trimming took off 10 bases at V and 6 bases at J, with 15 bases between the two ends. The CDR3 sequence is 13 residues long. Germline V lookup: CDR1 MDHEN, CDR2 SYDVKM. The CDR3 coding sequence is TGTGCCACCCTTAGGACAGTCCATGAAAAACTGTTTTTT. Translating it yields CATLRTVHEKLFF.

This clone was found a few times. V gene TRBV11-2 combines with J gene TRBJ2-1, with a possible D match to TRBD1 (6 bases). Per the germline V gene, CDR1 is SGHAT and CDR2 is FQNNGV. This CDR3 is built from 13 residues. V was trimmed by 2 bases and J by 9 bases, leaving 11 bases between them. The CDR3: CASSLRGLSEQFF. CDR3 coding DNA: TGTGCCAGCAGCTTAAGGGGGTTGAGTGAGCAGTTCTTC.

Comments on this clone: The same CDR3 arises from other DNA sequences in this sample as well. The gene calls are TRBV18 and TRBJ2-5, with D uncertain. Germline values: CDR1 KGHSH, CDR2 LQKENI. The V end was cut by 2 bases, the J end by 2 bases, with 3 bases between. This CDR3 contains 12 residues. As DNA, the CDR3 is TGTGCCAGCTCACCATATCAAGAGACCCAGTACTTC. It translates to CASSPYQETQYF.